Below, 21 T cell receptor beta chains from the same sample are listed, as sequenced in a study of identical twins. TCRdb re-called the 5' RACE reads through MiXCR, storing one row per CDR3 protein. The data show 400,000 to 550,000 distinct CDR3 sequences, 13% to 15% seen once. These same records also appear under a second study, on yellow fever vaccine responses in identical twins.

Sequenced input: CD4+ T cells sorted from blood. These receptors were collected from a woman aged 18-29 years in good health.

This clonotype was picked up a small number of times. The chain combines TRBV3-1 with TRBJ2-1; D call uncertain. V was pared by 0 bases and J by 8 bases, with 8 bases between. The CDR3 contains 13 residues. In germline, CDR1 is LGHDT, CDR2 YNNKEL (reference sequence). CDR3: CASSQEIPDEQFF. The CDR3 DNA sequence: TGTGCCAGCAGCCAAGAGATCCCCGATGAGCAGTTCTTC.

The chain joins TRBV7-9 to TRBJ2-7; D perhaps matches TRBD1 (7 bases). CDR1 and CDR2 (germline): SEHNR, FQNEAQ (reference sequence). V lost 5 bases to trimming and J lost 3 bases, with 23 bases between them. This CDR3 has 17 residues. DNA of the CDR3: TGTGCCAGCAGCCCATGGCACGGGCAGGGGGGTATCTACGAGCAGTACTTC. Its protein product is CASSPWHGQGGIYEQYF.

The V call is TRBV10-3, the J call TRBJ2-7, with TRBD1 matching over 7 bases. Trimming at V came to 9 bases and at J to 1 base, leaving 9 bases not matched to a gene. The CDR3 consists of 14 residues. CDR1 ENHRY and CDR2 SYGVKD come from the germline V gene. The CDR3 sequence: CAISLAGGSYEQYF. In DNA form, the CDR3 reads TGTGCCATATCCCTGGCAGGGGGATCCTACGAGCAGTACTTC.

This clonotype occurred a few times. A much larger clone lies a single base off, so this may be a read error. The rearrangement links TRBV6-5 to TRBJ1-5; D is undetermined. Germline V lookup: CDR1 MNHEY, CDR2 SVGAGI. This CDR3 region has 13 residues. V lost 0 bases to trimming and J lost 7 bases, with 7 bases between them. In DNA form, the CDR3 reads TGTGCCAGCAGTTACTCGATCGCCCAGCCCCAGCATTTT. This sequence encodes CASSYSIAQPQHF.

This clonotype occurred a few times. Here the CDR3 reads CASSVGGKDEKLFF. The CDR3 DNA reads TGTGCCAGCAGCGTAGGAGGGAAGGATGAAAAACTGTTTTTT. This chain links TRBV9 with TRBJ1-4; D not resolved. V was pared by 0 bases and J by 6 bases, with 9 bases between. Germline CDR1 reads SGDLS; CDR2 reads YYNGEE. The CDR3 is 14 amino acids.

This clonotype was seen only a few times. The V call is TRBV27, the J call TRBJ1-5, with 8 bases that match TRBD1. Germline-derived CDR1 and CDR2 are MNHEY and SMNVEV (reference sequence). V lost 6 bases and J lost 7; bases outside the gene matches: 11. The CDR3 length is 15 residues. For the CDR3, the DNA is TGTGCCAGCAGCAACCCCCCAGGGGGCTCCCAGCCCCAGCATTTT. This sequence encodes CASSNPPGGSQPQHF.

The CDR3 loop is CASSEAVTTGELFF. CDR3 nucleotide sequence: TGCGCCAGCAGCGAGGCGGTGACCACCGGGGAGCTGTTTTTT. The rearrangement links TRBV5-1 to TRBJ2-2; D unclear. The CDR3 has 14 amino acids. Trimming stripped 4 bases from V and 4 bases from J, with 11 bases between. Germline CDR1 SGHRS, CDR2 YFSETQ.

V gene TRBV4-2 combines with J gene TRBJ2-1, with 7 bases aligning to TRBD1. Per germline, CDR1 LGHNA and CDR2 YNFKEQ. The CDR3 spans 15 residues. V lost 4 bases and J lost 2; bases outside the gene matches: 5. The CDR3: CASSRDRAPYNEQFF. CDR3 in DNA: TGTGCCAGCAGCCGAGACAGGGCCCCCTACAATGAGCAGTTCTTC.

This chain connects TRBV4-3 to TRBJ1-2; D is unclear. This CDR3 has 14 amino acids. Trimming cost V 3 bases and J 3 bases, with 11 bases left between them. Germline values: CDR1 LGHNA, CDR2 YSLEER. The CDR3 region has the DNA TGCGCCAGCAGCCAGGCTATCGGGGACTATGGCTACACCTTC. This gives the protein CASSQAIGDYGYTF.

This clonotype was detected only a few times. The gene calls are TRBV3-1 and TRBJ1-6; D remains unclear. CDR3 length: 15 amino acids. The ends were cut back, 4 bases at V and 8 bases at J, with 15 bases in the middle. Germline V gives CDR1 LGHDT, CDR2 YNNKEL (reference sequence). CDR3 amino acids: CASSPSDLRDSPLHF. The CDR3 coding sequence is TGTGCCAGCAGCCCTTCGGATTTAAGGGATTCACCCCTCCACTTT.

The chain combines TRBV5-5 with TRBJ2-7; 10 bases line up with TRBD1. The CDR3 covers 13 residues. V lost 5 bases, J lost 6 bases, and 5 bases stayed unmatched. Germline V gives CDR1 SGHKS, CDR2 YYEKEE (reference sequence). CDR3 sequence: CASRRQGAGEQYF. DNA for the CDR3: TGTGCCAGCAGACGACAGGGGGCGGGCGAGCAGTACTTC.

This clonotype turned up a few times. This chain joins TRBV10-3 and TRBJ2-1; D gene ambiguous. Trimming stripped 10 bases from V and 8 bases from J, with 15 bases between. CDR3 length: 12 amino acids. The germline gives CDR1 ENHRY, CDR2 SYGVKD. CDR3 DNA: TGTGCCACCGGTTATAGTGCGGATGAGCAGTTCTTC. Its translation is CATGYSADEQFF.

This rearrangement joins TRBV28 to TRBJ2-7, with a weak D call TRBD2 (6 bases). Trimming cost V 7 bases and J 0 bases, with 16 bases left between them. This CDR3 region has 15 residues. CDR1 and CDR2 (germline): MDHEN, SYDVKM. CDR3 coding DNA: TGTGCCAGCATCAGATCCGGGGGAAGCTCCTACGAGCAGTACTTC. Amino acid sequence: CASIRSGGSSYEQYF.

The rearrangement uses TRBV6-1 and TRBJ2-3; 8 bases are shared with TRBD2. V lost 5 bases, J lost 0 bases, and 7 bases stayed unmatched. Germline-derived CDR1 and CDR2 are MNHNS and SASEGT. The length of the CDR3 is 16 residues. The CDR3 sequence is CASSRTSGWSTDTQYF. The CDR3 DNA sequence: TGTGCCAGCAGTCGCACTAGCGGATGGAGCACAGATACGCAGTATTTT.

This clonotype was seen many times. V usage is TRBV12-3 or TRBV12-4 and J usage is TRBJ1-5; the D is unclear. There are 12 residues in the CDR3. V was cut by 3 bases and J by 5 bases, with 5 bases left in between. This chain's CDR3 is CASSLGHQPQHF. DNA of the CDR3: TGTGCCAGCAGTTTGGGCCATCAGCCCCAGCATTTT.

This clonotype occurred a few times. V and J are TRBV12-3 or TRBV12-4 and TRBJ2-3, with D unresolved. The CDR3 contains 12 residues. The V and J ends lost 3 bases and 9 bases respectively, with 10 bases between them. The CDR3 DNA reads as TGTGCCAGCAGTTTGAGTGGGATGACGCAGTATTTT. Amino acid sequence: CASSLSGMTQYF.

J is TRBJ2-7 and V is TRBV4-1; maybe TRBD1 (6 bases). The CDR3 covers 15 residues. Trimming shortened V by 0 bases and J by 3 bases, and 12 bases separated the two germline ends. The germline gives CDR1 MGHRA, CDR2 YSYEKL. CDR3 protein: CASSQDQDRDYEQYF. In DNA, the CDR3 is TGCGCCAGCAGCCAAGATCAGGACAGAGACTACGAGCAGTACTTC.

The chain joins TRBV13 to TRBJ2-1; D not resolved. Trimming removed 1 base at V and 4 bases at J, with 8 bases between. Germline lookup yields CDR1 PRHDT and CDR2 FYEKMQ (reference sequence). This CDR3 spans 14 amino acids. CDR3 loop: CASSLVLGYNEQFF. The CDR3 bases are TGTGCCAGCAGCTTAGTTCTTGGGTACAATGAGCAGTTCTTC. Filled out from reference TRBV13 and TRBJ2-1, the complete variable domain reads AAGVIQSPRHLIKEKRETATLKCYPIPRHDTVYWYQQGPGQDPQFLISFYEKMQSDKGSIPDRFSAQQFSDYHSELNMSSLELGDSALYFCASSLVLGYNEQFFGPGTRLTVL.

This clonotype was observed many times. CDR3: CASSWRGDSIQYF. The DNA for the CDR3 is TGTGCCAGCAGCTGGCGAGGGGATAGCATTCAGTACTTC. The chain joins TRBV12-3 or TRBV12-4 to TRBJ2-4; D might be TRBD1 or TRBD2, each matching 5 bases. This CDR3 comprises 13 residues. Trimming left V 6 bases short and J 9 bases short, with 15 bases between.

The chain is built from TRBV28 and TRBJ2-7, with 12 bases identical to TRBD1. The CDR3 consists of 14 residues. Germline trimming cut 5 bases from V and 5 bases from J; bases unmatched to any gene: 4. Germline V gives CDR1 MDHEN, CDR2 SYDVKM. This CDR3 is CASSGTGGRDEQYF. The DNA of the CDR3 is TGTGCCAGCAGTGGGACAGGGGGCCGGGACGAGCAGTACTTC.

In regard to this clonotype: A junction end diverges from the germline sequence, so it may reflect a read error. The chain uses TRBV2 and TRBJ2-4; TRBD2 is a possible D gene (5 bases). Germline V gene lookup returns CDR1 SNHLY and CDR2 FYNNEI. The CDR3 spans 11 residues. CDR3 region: CASRPEGSLNF. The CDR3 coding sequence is TGTGCCAGCCGACCTGAGGGCTCCCTCAACTTC.